The 24 T cell receptor beta chains below were found in one sample sequenced in a study of cytomegalovirus exposure and HLA in healthy donors. Assay: immunoSEQ multiplex PCR; the TCRdb copy retains only in-frame clones and omits some. The profile shows over 85,000 clones, roughly 94% of them singletons. Source material: PBMCs. These receptors were collected from a woman aged 18 to 35 in good health and CMV-seronegative.

The chain links TRBV6-1 to TRBJ1-2; possible D gene TRBD1, 6 bases. The V gene's germline CDR1 is MNHNS and CDR2 SASEGT. V was cut by 7 bases and J by 5 bases, with 17 bases left in between. The CDR3 contains 14 residues. The DNA of the CDR3 is TGTGCCAGCAACTACAGGGCCTTGGGGTATGGCTACACCTTC. It is translated as CASNYRALGYGYTF.

The chain recombines TRBV19 with TRBJ2-2, with a possible D match to TRBD1 (5 bases). The CDR3 sequence is 14 residues long. V was trimmed by 2 bases and J by 2 bases, leaving 6 bases between them. CDR1 LNHDA and CDR2 SQIVND come from the germline V gene (reference sequence). CDR3 DNA: TGTGCCAGTAGTATATGGACAAACACCGGGGAGCTGTTTTTT. As protein: CASSIWTNTGELFF.

As concerns this clone: Additional DNA sequences in this sample encode the identical CDR3. The gene calls are TRBV6-5 and TRBJ1-2; maybe TRBD1 (6 bases). Germline V gene lookup returns CDR1 MNHEY and CDR2 SVGAGI. CDR3 length: 12 residues. The ends were cut back, 3 bases at V and 5 bases at J, with 7 bases in the middle. Here the CDR3 DNA reads TGTGCCAGCAGTTATACAGGGTATGGCTACACCTTC. As protein: CASSYTGYGYTF.

The chain is built from TRBV5-4 and TRBJ2-5; the match to TRBD2 covers 7 bases. V was clipped by 7 bases and J by 2 bases; unmatched bases: 11. CDR3 length: 15 residues. Germline V gene data show CDR1 as SGHNT and CDR2 as YYREEE (reference sequence). CDR3 nucleotides: TGTGCCAGCGCGCCAGGAGGGAGGGGTCAAGAGACCCAGTACTTC. It yields the protein CASAPGGRGQETQYF.

The J gene is TRBJ2-3, the V gene TRBV9, with 10 bases matching TRBD2. Germline-derived CDR1 and CDR2 are SGDLS and YYNGEE. Losses at the gene ends were 0 bases for V and 6 bases for J; bases not matched to a gene: 10. The CDR3 runs to 17 residues. DNA of the CDR3: TGTGCCAGCAGCGTAGAAGGTAGCGGGGGGCCTAAGGATACGCAGTATTTT. Its translation is CASSVEGSGGPKDTQYF. Supplemented by reference TRBV9 and TRBJ2-3, the full variable domain reads DSGVTQTPKHLITATGQRVTLRCSPRSGDLSVYWYQQSLDQGLQFLIQYYNGEERAKGNILERFSAQQFPDLHSELNLSSLELGDSALYFCASSVEGSGGPKDTQYFGPGTRLTVL.

The V call is TRBV19, the J call TRBJ2-3, with D uncertain. The CDR3 length is 12 residues. V was pared by 3 bases and J by 4 bases, with 5 bases between. Germline assignment: CDR1 LNHDA and CDR2 SQIVND (reference sequence). This CDR3 reads CASSMSADTQYF. In nucleotides, the CDR3 is TGTGCCAGTAGTATGTCGGCAGATACGCAGTATTTT. Looking up the rest from reference TRBV19 and TRBJ2-3 gives the full variable domain: DGGITQSPKYLFRKEGQNVTLSCEQNLNHDAMYWYRQDPGQGLRLIYYSQIVNDFQKGDIAEGYSVSREKKESFPLTVTSAQKNPTAFYLCASSMSADTQYFGPGTRLTVL.

In this sample, this clone turned up once. CDR3 loop: CASSQDKATMGRDGYTF. CDR3 bases: TGCGCCAGCAGCCAAGATAAGGCTACCATGGGGAGGGATGGCTACACCTTC. The chain uses TRBV4-3 and TRBJ1-2; D is unresolved. Germline assignment: CDR1 LGHNA and CDR2 YSLEER. V was pared by 0 bases and J by 6 bases, with 20 bases between. The CDR3 contains 17 residues.

V and J are TRBV5-1 and TRBJ1-3; 8 nucleotides match TRBD1. The CDR3 contains 16 residues. Per germline, CDR1 SGHRS and CDR2 YFSETQ. After removal of 4 bases from V and 0 bases from J, the junction contained 6 bases not matched to a gene. The CDR3 region is CASSQGTGSSGNTIYF. In DNA form, the CDR3 reads TGCGCCAGCAGCCAGGGGACAGGTAGCTCTGGAAACACCATATATTTT.

The chain is built from TRBV9 and TRBJ1-1; D is perhaps TRBD1 (5 bases). Germline V gives CDR1 SGDLS, CDR2 YYNGEE. The CDR3 is 16 amino acids. Between the trimmed V and J ends, which lost 6 bases and 0 bases, there was a span of 18 bases. The CDR3 DNA reads as TGTGCCAGCATCGGGGGAGAGGGGTTGGTGAACACTGAAGCTTTCTTT. Its protein product is CASIGGEGLVNTEAFF. The whole variable domain, filled in from reference TRBV9 and TRBJ1-1, reads DSGVTQTPKHLITATGQRVTLRCSPRSGDLSVYWYQQSLDQGLQFLIQYYNGEERAKGNILERFSAQQFPDLHSELNLSSLELGDSALYFCASIGGEGLVNTEAFFGQGTRLTVV.

The rearrangement uses TRBV19 and TRBJ1-5, with TRBD1 matching 8 bases. The V gene's germline CDR1 is LNHDA and CDR2 SQIVND (reference sequence). The ends lost 9 bases at V and 0 bases at J; junction bases unmatched: 4. The CDR3 is 14 residues long. In nucleotides, the CDR3 is TGTGCCAGCCAGGGGGCCCTTAGCAATCAGCCCCAGCATTTT. It translates to CASQGALSNQPQHF.

The chain combines TRBV19 with TRBJ2-6; no clear D. This CDR3 spans 17 amino acids. Germline loops: CDR1 LNHDA, CDR2 SQIVND (reference sequence). V lost 5 bases and J lost 2, with 16 bases in between. Here the CDR3 reads CASSGGGRTTGANVLTF. CDR3 nucleotides: TGTGCCAGTAGTGGTGGTGGGCGTACAACTGGGGCCAACGTCCTGACTTTC. Looking up the rest from reference TRBV19 and TRBJ2-6 gives the full variable domain: DGGITQSPKYLFRKEGQNVTLSCEQNLNHDAMYWYRQDPGQGLRLIYYSQIVNDFQKGDIAEGYSVSREKKESFPLTVTSAQKNPTAFYLCASSGGGRTTGANVLTFGAGSRLTVL.

The gene calls are TRBV30 and TRBJ1-3; D is perhaps TRBD1 (5 bases). The CDR3 sequence is 18 residues long. The V gene lost 2 bases and the J gene lost 0 bases, with 20 bases spanning the gap. Germline V gene lookup returns CDR1 GTSNPN and CDR2 SVGIG (reference sequence). This CDR3 reads CAWSSIRVFQSSGNTIYF. The CDR3 DNA is TGTGCCTGGAGTTCCATCAGGGTCTTTCAGAGCTCTGGAAACACCATATATTTT.

CDR3 sequence: CATGQGALNSPLHF. The CDR3 DNA follows: TGTGCCACCGGACAGGGGGCTTTGAATTCACCCCTCCACTTT. The chain links TRBV10-3 to TRBJ1-6; 11 positions agree with TRBD1. Germline CDR1 ENHRY, CDR2 SYGVKD. The trim removed 10 bases at V and 7 bases at J, leaving 6 bases unmatched. This CDR3 is 14 amino acids long.

The V call is TRBV7-2, the J call TRBJ1-2, with D possibly TRBD1 on 6 matching bases. The CDR3 is 15 amino acids. V lost 1 base and J 3 bases, leaving 12 bases between the germline ends. Germline assignment: CDR1 SGHTA and CDR2 FQGNSA. CDR3 residues: CASSLGGGGDYGYTF. In nucleotides, the CDR3 is TGTGCCAGCAGCTTAGGAGGTGGGGGCGACTATGGCTACACCTTC.

In its sample, this clone was seen once. The V call is TRBV25-1, the J call TRBJ2-3, with D perhaps TRBD2 (6 bases). V lost 4 bases and J lost 0, with 11 bases in between. The CDR3 totals 15 residues. Germline V gene lookup returns CDR1 MGHDK and CDR2 SYGVNS. The CDR3 loop is CASSAAGSSTDTQYF. For the CDR3, the DNA is TGTGCCAGCAGTGCGGCGGGATCTAGCACAGATACGCAGTATTTT.

The V gene is TRBV5-6, the J gene TRBJ2-1, with 9 bases fitting TRBD1. The germline gives CDR1 SGHDT, CDR2 YYEEEE. This CDR3 is built from 15 residues. The V gene end was trimmed by 5 bases and the J gene end by 4 bases; junction bases not matched to a gene: 7. The DNA for the CDR3 is TGTGCCAGCAGTTCGACAGGGGGAATTTACAATGAGCAGTTCTTC. It encodes CASSSTGGIYNEQFF.

The chain carries TRBV5-8 and TRBJ2-7, with a possible D match to TRBD2 (6 bases). Germline assignment: CDR1 SGHTS and CDR2 YDEGEE. V was trimmed by 0 bases and J by 7 bases, leaving 17 bases between them. This CDR3 has 15 residues. The CDR3 protein is CASSLGADGSREQYF. DNA of the CDR3: TGTGCCAGCAGCTTGGGGGCTGACGGGAGTCGAGAGCAGTACTTC.

The gene calls are TRBV5-4 and TRBJ2-7; 8 nucleotides align to TRBD1. V was clipped by 4 bases and J by 4 bases; unmatched bases: 10. The CDR3 runs to 15 residues. Germline CDR1 SGHNT, CDR2 YYREEE (reference sequence). The CDR3 nucleotides read TGTGCCAGCAGCAAAGGACAGGGTGGTGGATACGAGCAGTACTTC. As protein: CASSKGQGGGYEQYF. Full variable domain (outside the CDR3, taken from reference TRBV5-4 and TRBJ2-7): ETGVTQSPTHLIKTRGQQVTLRCSSQSGHNTVSWYQQALGQGPQFIFQYYREEENGRGNFPPRFSGLQFPNYSSELNVNALELDDSALYLCASSKGQGGGYEQYFGPGTRLTVT.

The chain's CDR3 is CASSEINRGRTEAFF. The CDR3, as DNA: TGCGCCAGCAGTGAGATTAACAGGGGTAGGACTGAAGCTTTCTTT. The chain has TRBV10-2 and TRBJ1-1; 7 nucleotides match TRBD1. CDR1 and CDR2 (germline): WSHSY, SAAADI. This CDR3 is 15 amino acids long. The V gene end was trimmed by 2 bases and the J gene end by 5 bases; junction bases not matched to a gene: 8.

This rearrangement joins TRBV6-5 to TRBJ1-5; 9 positions agree with TRBD1. This CDR3 is built from 15 residues. Germline CDR1 is MNHEY and CDR2 is SVGAGI. With 7 bases clipped from V and 3 bases from J, the junction kept 7 bases outside the gene matches. CDR3 sequence: CASTPGTGINQPQHF. DNA of the CDR3: TGTGCCAGCACCCCGGGGACAGGGATCAATCAGCCCCAGCATTTT.

The rearrangement links TRBV10-3 to TRBJ1-1; no clear D. CDR1 and CDR2 from the germline V gene are ENHRY and SYGVKD. The CDR3 consists of 12 residues. V was pared by 3 bases and J by 7 bases, with 9 bases between. The CDR3 nucleotides read TGTGCCATCAGTGACGTCCCCTTTGAAGCTTTCTTT. Its protein product is CAISDVPFEAFF.

This chain joins TRBV11-3 and TRBJ2-3; tentatively, D is TRBD2 (6 bases). V shed 8 bases and J shed 1 base, with 10 bases lying between them. Germline V lookup: CDR1 SGHNT, CDR2 YENEEA. The CDR3 has 13 residues. The CDR3 DNA reads as TGTGCCAGCCGGGCTAGCGGCACAGATACGCAGTATTTT. Residues: CASRASGTDTQYF.

The chain joins TRBV2 to TRBJ2-7; 8 bases fit TRBD2. This CDR3 has 13 residues. V lost 8 bases and J lost 7; bases outside the gene matches: 10. Per germline, CDR1 SNHLY and CDR2 FYNNEI. The CDR3 sequence: CASLKRGLGEQYF. In DNA, the CDR3 is TGTGCCAGCCTCAAGCGGGGGTTGGGTGAGCAGTACTTC.

The CDR3 nucleotides are TGTGCTAGTGGTTTCGCTAACGGCTACACCTTC. This sequence encodes CASGFANGYTF. The chain joins TRBV12-5 to TRBJ1-2; no firm D call. The V gene lost 3 bases and the J gene lost 8 bases, with 7 bases spanning the gap. In germline, CDR1 is LGHNT, CDR2 FRNRAP. CDR3 length: 11 residues. The variable domain in full, with the rest retrieved from reference TRBV12-5 and TRBJ1-2, is DARVTQTPRHKVTEMGQEVTMRCQPILGHNTVFWYRQTMMQGLELLAYFRNRAPLDDSGMPKDRFSAEMPDATLATLKIQPSEPRDSAVYFCASGFANGYTFGSGTRLTVV.